This T cell receptor beta chain came from a study of T cells after yellow fever vaccination. Study-level information: Low-cell-number fractions underwent preparation using SMART-Seq v4 Ultra Low Input.

Regarding this clonotype: Its target is unknown.

TCRdb called the 5' RACE reads again in MiXCR, with one record for every CDR3 protein. In the table there are more than 95,000 distinct CDR3 sequences, 7.2% of which are singletons. There are 23 residues in the CDR3. Trimming removed 3 bases at V and 0 bases at J, with 32 bases between. Points from the study as a whole: Highly abundant clonotypes carried over from the bulk population could end up in FACS-sorted repertoires as contaminants. Subsequent booster samples again held most clones from primary vaccination (under 98% CD4, roughly 91% CD8). Although most clonotypes did not, a small share appeared in both CD4 and CD8 compartments.

The clonotype was recovered from a man aged 18 to 29 who received the YFV17D yellow fever vaccine. The chain carries TRBV7-1 and TRBJ2-2; D not certain. TRBV7-1 is flagged as an ORF with uncertain function. Sequenced here: CD4+ T cells sorted from PBMCs, sampled approximately 40 days after the first yellow fever vaccination. The CDR3 DNA follows: TGTGCCAGCAGCTCGGCATTCCTGGTTCTGCCGGGCGTCCCGTATGCGAACACCGGGGAGCTGTTTTTT. Protein: CASSSAFLVLPGVPYANTGELFF.